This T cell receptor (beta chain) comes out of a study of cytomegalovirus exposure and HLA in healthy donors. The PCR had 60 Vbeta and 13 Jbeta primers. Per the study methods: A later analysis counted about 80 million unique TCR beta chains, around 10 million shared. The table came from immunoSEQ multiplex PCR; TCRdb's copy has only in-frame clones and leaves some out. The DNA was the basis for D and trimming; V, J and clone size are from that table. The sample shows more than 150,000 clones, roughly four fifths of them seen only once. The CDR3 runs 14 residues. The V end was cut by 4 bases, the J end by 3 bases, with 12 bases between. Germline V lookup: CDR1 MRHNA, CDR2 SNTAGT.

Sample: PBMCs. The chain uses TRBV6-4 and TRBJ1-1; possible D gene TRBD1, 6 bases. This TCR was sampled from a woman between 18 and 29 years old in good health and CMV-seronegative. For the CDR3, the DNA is TGTGCCAGCAGTGCGGGGGGGCCGGACACTGAAGCTTTCTTT. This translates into CASSAGGPDTEAFF.